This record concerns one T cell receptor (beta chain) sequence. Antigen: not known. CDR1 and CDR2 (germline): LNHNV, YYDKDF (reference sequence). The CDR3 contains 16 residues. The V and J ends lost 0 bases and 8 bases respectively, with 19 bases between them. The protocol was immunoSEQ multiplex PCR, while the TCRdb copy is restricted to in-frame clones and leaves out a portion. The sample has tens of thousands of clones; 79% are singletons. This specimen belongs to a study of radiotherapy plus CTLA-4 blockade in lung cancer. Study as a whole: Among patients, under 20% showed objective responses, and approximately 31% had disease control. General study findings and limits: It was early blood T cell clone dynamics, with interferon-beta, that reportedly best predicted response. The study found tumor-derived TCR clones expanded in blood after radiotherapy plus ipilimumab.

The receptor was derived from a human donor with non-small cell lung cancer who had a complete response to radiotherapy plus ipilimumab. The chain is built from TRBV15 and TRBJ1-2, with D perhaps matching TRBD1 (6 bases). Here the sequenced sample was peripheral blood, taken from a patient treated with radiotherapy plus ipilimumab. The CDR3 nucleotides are TGTGCCACCAGCAGAGATCCCCCCCGGGGGGGGGCCGGCTACACCTTC. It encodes CATSRDPPRGGAGYTF.